This T cell receptor (beta chain) was retrieved from a study of shared clonotypes between healthy human individuals. Sequenced by immunoSEQ multiplex PCR; TCRdb stores in-frame clones only, minus some. This sample has about 600,000 clones, with more than 95% found just once. Sequenced: naive CD4+ T cells sorted from blood. Subset described: CD45RA+ positively selected. The clonotype was recovered from a woman aged 25 to 39 in good health.

Here the CDR3 reads CATPSNNEQFF. CDR3 bases: TGTGCCACGCCGTCTAACAATGAGCAGTTCTTC. The chain has TRBV6-4 and TRBJ2-1; D gene unclear. Germline assignment: CDR1 MRHNA and CDR2 SNTAGT. Trimming pared 10 bases from V and 5 bases from J, leaving 9 bases between. CDR3 length: 11 amino acids.